Listed below are T cell receptor beta chains from one sample, sequenced in a study of blood T cell repertoires in COVID-19. Method: immunoSEQ multiplex PCR; TCRdb's copy keeps in-frame clones and lacks some. Found here are some 90,000 clones, 80% to 90% of them singletons; the top ten hold 7.5% to 9.5%. What was sequenced was peripheral blood. Source of these receptors: a man aged 50 to 60 with acute or convalescent COVID-19. Both conserved end residues are part of each CDR3. Each record gives: clone size, V gene, D gene, J gene, CDR3 protein, CDR3 DNA. D genes are given only for firm matches. The size entry is marked missing in some rows and otherwise reads once, few, many or a size class.

abundance: -; v_gene: TRBV29-1; d_gene: TRBD1; j_gene: TRBJ1-2; CDR3aa: CSVLTGGNYGYTF; CDR3nt: TGCAGCGTTCTGACAGGGGGTAACTATGGCTACACCTTC
abundance: -; v_gene: TRBV18; d_gene: TRBD1; j_gene: TRBJ1-5; CDR3aa: CASSRDREVNQPQHF; CDR3nt: TGTGCCAGCTCACGGGACAGGGAAGTGAATCAGCCCCAGCATTTT
abundance: -; v_gene: TRBV3-1/TRBV3-2; d_gene: TRBD2; j_gene: TRBJ2-1; CDR3aa: CASSLGTSGGNEQFF; CDR3nt: TGTGCCAGCAGCCTCGGGACTAGCGGGGGGAATGAGCAGTTCTTC
abundance: few; v_gene: TRBV19; d_gene: TRBD2; j_gene: TRBJ2-1; CDR3aa: CASSIGRGGRYNEQFF; CDR3nt: TGTGCCAGTAGTATAGGTCGGGGGGGCCGCTACAATGAGCAGTTCTTC
abundance: -; v_gene: TRBV3-1/TRBV3-2; d_gene: -; j_gene: TRBJ2-7; CDR3aa: CASSQPRDTVSEQYF; CDR3nt: TGTGCCAGCAGCCAACCCAGGGACACGGTGAGCGAGCAGTACTTC
abundance: -; v_gene: TRBV27; d_gene: -; j_gene: TRBJ1-1; CDR3aa: CASSSLVSSGSTEAFF; CDR3nt: TGTGCCAGCAGTTCCCTCGTCTCCTCGGGTAGCACTGAAGCTTTCTTT
abundance: -; v_gene: TRBV19; d_gene: -; j_gene: TRBJ2-1; CDR3aa: CASTPSAGPEQFF; CDR3nt: TGTGCCAGTACCCCCAGCGCGGGACCGGAGCAGTTCTTC
abundance: -; v_gene: TRBV7-2; d_gene: TRBD1; j_gene: TRBJ1-2; CDR3aa: CASSRDRNRGGQGYTF; CDR3nt: TGTGCCAGCAGCCGGGACAGGAACCGAGGCGGTCAAGGCTACACCTTC
abundance: -; v_gene: TRBV19; d_gene: TRBD1; j_gene: TRBJ1-1; CDR3aa: CASSIPTGGLGTEAFF; CDR3nt: TGTGCCAGTAGTATCCCCACAGGGGGCCTGGGCACTGAAGCTTTCTTT
abundance: -; v_gene: TRBV6-5; d_gene: TRBD1; j_gene: TRBJ1-1; CDR3aa: CASSELRQGWAFF; CDR3nt: TGTGCCAGCAGCGAGTTACGACAGGGGTGGGCTTTCTTT
abundance: -; v_gene: TRBV2; d_gene: -; j_gene: TRBJ1-2; CDR3aa: CASSWADYGYTF; CDR3nt: TGTGCCAGCAGTTGGGCAGATTATGGCTACACCTTC
abundance: -; v_gene: TRBV6-1; d_gene: -; j_gene: TRBJ1-5; CDR3aa: CASSEQGTQPQHF; CDR3nt: TGTGCCAGCAGTGAACAGGGAACTCAGCCCCAGCATTTT
abundance: -; v_gene: TRBV11-3; d_gene: -; j_gene: TRBJ1-2; CDR3aa: CASSLDVQTHSFTNYGYTF; CDR3nt: TGTGCCAGCAGCTTAGATGTTCAGACCCATAGCTTCACTAACTATGGCTACACCTTC
abundance: -; v_gene: TRBV11-2; d_gene: -; j_gene: TRBJ2-7; CDR3aa: CASSLARGEQYF; CDR3nt: TGTGCCAGCAGCTTAGCTAGGGGCGAGCAGTACTTC
abundance: -; v_gene: TRBV5-1; d_gene: TRBD2; j_gene: TRBJ2-5; CDR3aa: CASSFGTSGGPQETQYF; CDR3nt: TGCGCCAGCAGCTTCGGGACTAGCGGGGGCCCACAAGAGACCCAGTACTTC
abundance: once; v_gene: TRBV20-1; d_gene: -; j_gene: TRBJ2-1; CDR3aa: CSGADNEQFF; CDR3nt: TGCAGTGGCGCGGACAATGAGCAGTTCTTC
abundance: -; v_gene: TRBV7-9; d_gene: -; j_gene: TRBJ1-6; CDR3aa: CASSKESSYNSPLHF; CDR3nt: TGTGCCAGCAGCAAGGAGAGCTCCTATAATTCACCCCTCCACTTT
abundance: -; v_gene: TRBV2; d_gene: TRBD1; j_gene: TRBJ1-2; CDR3aa: CASRTGWGGYTF; CDR3nt: TGTGCCAGCAGGACAGGGTGGGGTGGCTACACCTTC
abundance: -; v_gene: TRBV4-2; d_gene: -; j_gene: TRBJ1-2; CDR3aa: CASSQDRGGSYGYTF; CDR3nt: TGTGCCAGCAGCCAAGATAGGGGGGGGAGCTATGGCTACACCTTC
abundance: -; v_gene: TRBV27; d_gene: TRBD1; j_gene: TRBJ1-1; CDR3aa: CASKGSQGGVAFF; CDR3nt: TGTGCCAGCAAAGGTAGCCAGGGGGGCGTAGCTTTCTTT
abundance: -; v_gene: TRBV28; d_gene: TRBD1; j_gene: TRBJ2-2; CDR3aa: CASRRQGKGTGELFF; CDR3nt: TGTGCCAGCAGGAGACAGGGTAAAGGCACCGGGGAGCTGTTTTTT
abundance: -; v_gene: TRBV4-1; d_gene: TRBD2; j_gene: TRBJ2-5; CDR3aa: CASSQTTSGVQETQYF; CDR3nt: TGCGCCAGCAGCCAAACGACTAGCGGGGTTCAAGAGACCCAGTACTTC
abundance: -; v_gene: TRBV6-5; d_gene: TRBD1; j_gene: TRBJ1-4; CDR3aa: CASSYGQGAGEKLFF; CDR3nt: TGTGCCAGCAGTTACGGGCAGGGGGCCGGGGAAAAACTGTTTTTT
abundance: -; v_gene: TRBV7-9; d_gene: TRBD1; j_gene: TRBJ2-2; CDR3aa: CASSRTMWTGLSNTGELFF; CDR3nt: TGTGCCAGCAGCCGTACCATGTGGACAGGGCTCTCAAACACCGGGGAGCTGTTTTTT
abundance: once; v_gene: TRBV5-4; d_gene: -; j_gene: TRBJ1-6; CDR3aa: CASSLQGSPLHF; CDR3nt: TGTGCCAGCAGCTTGCAGGGTTCACCCCTCCACTTT
abundance: -; v_gene: TRBV30; d_gene: -; j_gene: TRBJ1-1; CDR3aa: CAWDRRMNTEAFF; CDR3nt: TGTGCCTGGGACAGACGAATGAACACTGAAGCTTTCTTT
abundance: -; v_gene: TRBV11-2; d_gene: -; j_gene: TRBJ1-1; CDR3aa: CASSLTAEAFF; CDR3nt: TGTGCCAGCAGCTTGACAGCAGAAGCTTTCTTT
abundance: -; v_gene: TRBV19; d_gene: TRBD1; j_gene: TRBJ2-2; CDR3aa: CASIGTGDTGELFF; CDR3nt: TGTGCCAGTATAGGGACAGGGGACACCGGGGAGCTGTTTTTT
abundance: -; v_gene: TRBV28; d_gene: -; j_gene: TRBJ1-2; CDR3aa: CASSWTAKPYGYTF; CDR3nt: TGTGCCAGCAGTTGGACAGCAAAGCCCTATGGCTACACCTTC
abundance: once; v_gene: TRBV7-2; d_gene: TRBD2; j_gene: TRBJ2-3; CDR3aa: CASSLESASGGFTDTQYF; CDR3nt: TGTGCCAGCAGCTTAGAGTCCGCTAGCGGGGGGTTTACAGATACGCAGTATTTT
abundance: few; v_gene: TRBV5-4; d_gene: -; j_gene: TRBJ2-3; CDR3aa: CASSPQRAERVTDTQYF; CDR3nt: TGTGCCAGCAGCCCCCAGAGGGCCGAGCGGGTCACAGATACGCAGTATTTT
abundance: -; v_gene: TRBV21-1; d_gene: -; j_gene: TRBJ1-5; CDR3aa: CASKAEYSNQPQHF; CDR3nt: TGTGCCAGCAAGGCGGAATATAGCAATCAGCCCCAGCATTTT